This T cell receptor (beta chain) was obtained from a study of response to subunit inactivated influenza vaccine. Whole-study results and caveats: Authors suggested each seasonal flu vaccination may recruit only limited numbers of new T cells.

As concerns this clonotype: As yet, its antigen is unknown.

The CDR3 runs 12 residues. V shed 8 bases, J shed 6 bases, and the junction held 4 bases outside the gene matches. TCRdb analysed the RT-PCR reads with MiXCR anew, one entry per CDR3 protein. Here the sample spans approximately 530,000 distinct CDR3 sequences, approximately 7.2% being singletons. The V gene is TRBV12-3 or TRBV12-4, the J gene TRBJ2-1, with 7 bases matching TRBD1. The origin of this receptor is a man aged 50-75 years who received an inactivated influenza vaccine. The sample here was PBMCs from blood, taken less than 30 months after vaccination. CDR3 region: CASGGQINEQFF. The CDR3 bases are TGTGCCAGCGGGGGACAGATCAATGAGCAGTTCTTC.